These 17 T cell receptor beta chains came from one sample sequenced in a study of blood T cell repertoires in COVID-19. Here immunoSEQ multiplex PCR was the method, and the copy in TCRdb shows in-frame clones only, minus some. The sample lists 120,000 or so clones, 55% to 75% occurring once. Source material: peripheral blood. These receptors all stem from a human donor with acute or convalescent COVID-19. The donor label of this sample is uncertain.

In its sample, this clone was seen a few times. The CDR3 is CASSFGGPRGEQYV. CDR3 nucleotide sequence: TGTGCCAGCAGCTTCGGCGGTCCGAGGGGGGAGCAGTACGTC. The genes are TRBV7-8 and TRBJ2-7; possible D gene TRBD1, 6 bases. The V gene's germline CDR1 is SGHVS and CDR2 FQNEAQ. This CDR3 spans 14 amino acids. V lost 3 bases to trimming and J lost 7 bases, with 16 bases between them.

This chain joins TRBV27 and TRBJ2-1; TRBD2 aligns across 11 bases. The junction had 6 bases not matched to a gene; V was cut back by 5 bases and J by 6 bases. The length of the CDR3 is 15 residues. Germline V gene sequence: CDR1 MNHEY, CDR2 SMNVEV (reference sequence). CDR3 loop: CASSARLAGGNEQFF. The DNA for the CDR3 is TGTGCCAGCAGTGCCCGGCTAGCGGGGGGCAATGAGCAGTTCTTC.

The chain employs TRBV11-2 and TRBJ2-1; 7 bases match TRBD1. Germline values: CDR1 SGHAT, CDR2 FQNNGV. CDR3 length: 15 residues. With V trimmed by 0 bases and J by 10 bases, 9 bases remained unmatched. Here the CDR3 reads CASSLERVVGQEQFF. CDR3 sequence (DNA): TGTGCCAGCAGCTTAGAAAGAGTAGTGGGACAGGAGCAGTTCTTC.

The chain uses TRBV5-5 and TRBJ1-1; D not certain. CDR1 is SGHKS and CDR2 is YYEKEE in the germline V gene (reference sequence). CDR3 length: 15 residues. The germline V and J ends were trimmed by 6 bases and 0 bases, with 15 bases remaining between them. The CDR3 bases are TGTGCCAGCACCCCCCGACTGACTTTGAACACTGAAGCTTTCTTT. Encoded protein: CASTPRLTLNTEAFF.

The CDR3 sequence: CASSVGTGPTEAFF. The CDR3 DNA sequence: TGTGCCAGCAGCGTAGGGACAGGACCAACTGAAGCTTTCTTT. This chain connects TRBV9 to TRBJ1-1; 7 positions match TRBD1. Germline trimming cut 0 bases from V and 5 bases from J; bases unmatched to any gene: 4. CDR1 and CDR2 from the germline V gene are SGDLS and YYNGEE. The CDR3 is made up of 14 amino acids.

The chain links TRBV28 to TRBJ2-7, with D unclear. Trimming shortened V by 3 bases and J by 2 bases, and 8 bases separated the two germline ends. The CDR3 extends over 13 amino acids. Per the germline V gene, CDR1 is MDHEN and CDR2 is SYDVKM. The CDR3 protein is CASSFGRTYEQYV. The CDR3 DNA reads as TGTGCCAGCAGTTTCGGCAGGACCTACGAGCAGTACGTC.

The rearrangement joins TRBV11-1 to TRBJ1-2; TRBD1 aligns across 7 bases. Germline assignment: CDR1 SGHAT and CDR2 FQDESV (reference sequence). Germline trimming cut 0 bases from V and 5 bases from J; bases unmatched to any gene: 0. This CDR3 comprises 13 residues. DNA for the CDR3: TGTGCCAGCAGCTTAGCCAGGGGGTATGGCTACACCTTC. Its protein is CASSLARGYGYTF.

This rearrangement joins TRBV5-5 to TRBJ1-3, with D possibly being TRBD1 (5 bases). There are 16 residues in the CDR3. The V gene lost 0 bases and the J gene lost 8 bases, with 18 bases spanning the gap. Germline CDR1 and CDR2: SGHKS and YYEKEE (reference sequence). CDR3 protein: CASSLGPTGGAYTIYF. Here the CDR3 DNA reads TGTGCCAGCAGCTTGGGGCCCACCGGAGGGGCCTACACCATATATTTT. The variable domain in full, completed from reference TRBV5-5 and TRBJ1-3, reads DAGVTQSPTHLIKTRGQQVTLRCSPISGHKSVSWYQQVLGQGPQFIFQYYEKEERGRGNFPDRFSARQFPNYSSELNVNALLLGDSALYLCASSLGPTGGAYTIYFGEGSWLTVV.

The chain links TRBV18 to TRBJ1-1; weak D call: TRBD1 (6 bases). The V end lost 4 bases, the J end lost 2 bases, and 11 bases lay between the germline ends. Germline assignment: CDR1 KGHSH and CDR2 LQKENI. The CDR3 extends over 14 amino acids. DNA for the CDR3: TGTGCCAGCTCACTGAGGACAGCCAACACTGAAGCTTTCTTT. Its translation: CASSLRTANTEAFF.

Regarding this clone: The sample carries other DNA sequences with the same CDR3. J is TRBJ1-3 and V is TRBV4-1; perhaps TRBD1 as D (6 bases). Per germline, CDR1 MGHRA and CDR2 YSYEKL. CDR3 length equals 13 residues. V lost 6 bases and J 4 bases, leaving 10 bases between the germline ends. The CDR3 DNA reads as TGCGCCAGCAGTCAGGGGCCCGGAAACACCATATATTTT. It encodes CASSQGPGNTIYF.

The chain combines TRBV5-1 with TRBJ2-2, with TRBD2 identical over 12 bases. Trimming removed 4 bases from V and 4 bases from J; junction bases left unmatched: 14. The CDR3 has 19 residues. CDR1 and CDR2 from the germline V gene are SGHRS and YFSETQ. The CDR3 spells CASSPGLAGGPLGTGELFF. The CDR3 coding sequence is TGCGCCAGCAGCCCCGGGCTAGCGGGGGGGCCGTTGGGCACCGGGGAGCTGTTTTTT.

The gene calls are TRBV18 and TRBJ1-1; D is ambiguous. Trimming shortened V by 6 bases and J by 6 bases, and 14 bases separated the two germline ends. This CDR3 has 13 amino acids. Germline V lookup: CDR1 KGHSH, CDR2 LQKENI. The chain's CDR3 is CASSRGLPAEAFF. DNA for the CDR3: TGTGCCAGCTCCCGGGGTCTCCCGGCTGAAGCTTTCTTT.

This clone was detected ten times or more. V is TRBV13 and J is TRBJ1-2; 8 nucleotides agree with TRBD1. Germline loops: CDR1 PRHDT, CDR2 FYEKMQ (reference sequence). Trimming at V came to 4 bases and at J to 6 bases, leaving 7 bases not matched to a gene. The CDR3 is 14 residues long. This chain's CDR3 is CASSSRTGIHGYTF. CDR3 bases: TGTGCCAGCAGCTCCCGGACAGGGATCCATGGCTACACCTTC.

The V call is TRBV28, the J call TRBJ2-5; the match to TRBD1 covers 9 bases. Per the germline V gene, CDR1 is MDHEN and CDR2 is SYDVKM. There are 17 residues in the CDR3. J lost 5 bases, V lost 4 bases, and 14 bases had no gene match. The DNA for the CDR3 is TGTGCCAGCAGTTCACCTCTCGGGACAGGGTCTCGGGAGACCCAGTACTTC. This translates into CASSSPLGTGSRETQYF. Combining the CDR3 with reference TRBV28 and TRBJ2-5 gives the whole variable domain DVKVTQSSRYLVKRTGEKVFLECVQDMDHENMFWYRQDPGLGLRLIYFSYDVKMKEKGDIPEGYSVSREKKERFSLILESASTNQTSMYLCASSSPLGTGSRETQYFGPGTRLLVL.

CDR3 residues: CASSRSYGQGYGYTF. Written as DNA, the CDR3 is TGTGCCAGCAGTAGGAGCTACGGACAGGGCTATGGCTACACCTTC. This chain links TRBV6-2 or TRBV6-3 with TRBJ1-2, with 8 nucleotides matching TRBD1. J was trimmed by 4 bases and V by 5 bases; bases with no gene match: 9. The CDR3 contains 15 residues. CDR1 and CDR2 (germline): MNHEY, SVGEGT.

Of note for this clone: This specimen includes other DNA sequences encoding the same CDR3. The rearrangement uses TRBV5-1 and TRBJ2-2, with TRBD1 identical over 10 bases. The CDR3 runs to 16 residues. With V trimmed by 2 bases and J by 1 base, 2 bases remained unmatched. The germline V gene encodes CDR1 SGHRS and CDR2 YFSETQ. CDR3 loop: CASSFRTGGNTGELFF. CDR3 in DNA: TGCGCCAGCAGCTTCCGGACAGGGGGGAACACCGGGGAGCTGTTTTTT.

The chain has TRBV29-1 and TRBJ2-3, with TRBD1 as a possible D gene (7 bases). The germline gives CDR1 SQVTM, CDR2 ANQGSEA. This CDR3 spans 13 amino acids. The V end lost 7 bases, the J end lost 6 bases, and 17 bases lay between the germline ends. Here the CDR3 DNA reads TGCAGCGCCACCTCAGGGGGGCGGGATACGCAGTATTTT. This encodes CSATSGGRDTQYF.